Given below is one TCR beta chain in context. Looked up from germline, CDR1 is MDHEN and CDR2 is SYDVKM. This CDR3 region has 14 residues. Between the trimmed V and J ends, which lost 3 bases and 1 base, there was a span of 10 bases. The sample comes from a study of memory CD4+ T cells and cytomegalovirus serostatus. Single viable CD3+CD4+CD8-CD45RO+ cells were sorted as the memory CD4+ T cells. Here immunoSEQ multiplex PCR was the method, and the copy in TCRdb shows in-frame clones only, minus some. The profile shows roughly 60,000 clones, 75% to 80% of them singletons. The sample was memory CD4+ T cells from blood. This TCR was sampled from an adult in good health and CMV-seronegative. This chain connects TRBV28 to TRBJ2-7; tentatively, D is TRBD2 (6 bases). This CDR3 reads CASSLGGLSYEQYF. The CDR3 bases are TGTGCCAGCAGTTTGGGAGGCCTATCCTACGAGCAGTACTTC.